This T cell receptor (beta chain) derives from a study of shared clonotypes between healthy human individuals. About the study: The donor group consisted of a couple of women and a few men, aged 18 to 49.

Comments on this clone: Its matching antigen is unknown.

Points from the study as a whole: In general, naive subsets displayed greater estimated richness than memory subsets did.

The CDR3 length is 16 residues. V was clipped by 7 bases and J by 5 bases; unmatched bases: 12. In germline, CDR1 is MDHEN, CDR2 SYDVKM. Replicate PCRs for sorted subsets used roughly 200 ng DNA; this equaled tens of thousands of T cell genomes. The method was immunoSEQ multiplex PCR; TCRdb's version includes in-frame clones alone and lacks a portion of them. Among hundreds of thousands of clones listed, 97% were seen once. Sequencing used naive CD4+ T cells sorted from blood. Subset of the sample: CD45RA+ positively selected. The sequence was collected from a young woman in good health. The V call is TRBV28, the J call TRBJ2-1; 9 bases are a match to TRBD2. CDR3 loop: CASNLDLAGAHNEQFF. The CDR3 nucleotides are TGTGCCAGCAACCTAGATTTAGCGGGAGCCCACAATGAGCAGTTCTTC.